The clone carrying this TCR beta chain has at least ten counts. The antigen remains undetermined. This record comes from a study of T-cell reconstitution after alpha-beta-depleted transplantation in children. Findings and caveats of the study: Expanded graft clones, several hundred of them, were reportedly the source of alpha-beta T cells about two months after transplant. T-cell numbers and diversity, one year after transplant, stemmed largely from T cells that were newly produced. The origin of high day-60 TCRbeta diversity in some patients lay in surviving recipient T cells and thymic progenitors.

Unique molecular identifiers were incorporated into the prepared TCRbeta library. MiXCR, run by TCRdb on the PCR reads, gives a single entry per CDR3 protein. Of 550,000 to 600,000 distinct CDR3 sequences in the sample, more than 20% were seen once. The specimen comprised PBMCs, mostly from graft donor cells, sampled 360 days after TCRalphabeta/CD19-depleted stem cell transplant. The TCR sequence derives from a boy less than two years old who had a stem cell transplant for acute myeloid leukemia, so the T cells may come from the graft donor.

CDR3 in amino acids: CASSQFSGNTIYF. CDR3 coding DNA: TGTGCCAGCAGTCAGTTCTCTGGAAACACCATATATTTT. V usage is TRBV12-3 or TRBV12-4 and J usage is TRBJ1-3, with D unclear. The CDR3 is made up of 13 amino acids. Trimming took 5 bases from V and 0 from J, leaving 5 bases between them.